These T cell receptor beta chains were read from a single sample in a study of identical twins. TCRdb fed the 5' RACE reads into MiXCR, producing one record per CDR3 protein. The sample records 350,000 or so distinct CDR3 sequences, 10% to 15% being singletons. In addition, the sample was reused for a study of yellow fever vaccine responses in identical twins.

The sample comprised CD8+ T cells sorted from blood. The receptor set was obtained from a woman between 18 and 29 years old in good health. CDR3s include the opening cysteine and the closing phenylalanine or tryptophan. The D gene is left open where the match is weak. Size tells how often a clone was seen (once, few, many) or the class of an expanded clone, and some rows leave it out.

once	.	TRBV6-1	TRBJ2-3	CASRQGWDNTDTQYF	TGTGCCAGCAGACAGGGCTGGGACAATACTGACACGCAGTATTTT
few	.	TRBV4-1	TRBJ1-4	CASSQAGSGEKLFF	TGCGCCAGCAGCCAAGCAGGGAGCGGAGAAAAACTGTTTTTT
few	.	TRBV5-1	TRBJ1-2	CASSLDSDGYTF	TGCGCCAGCAGCCTGGACAGTGATGGCTACACCTTC
.	TRBD1	TRBV4-1	TRBJ2-1	CASSQEEVGTGVGNEQFF	TGCGCCAGCAGCCAAGAAGAGGTCGGGACAGGGGTAGGGAATGAGCAGTTCTTC
.	.	TRBV16	TRBJ1-4	CASSQGATNEKLFF	TGTGCCAGCAGCCAGGGTGCAACTAATGAAAAACTGTTTTTT
few	TRBD1	TRBV5-1	TRBJ1-1	CASSPSARGQGAWAFF	TGCGCCAGCAGCCCGAGCGCGAGGGGACAGGGGGCTTGGGCTTTCTTT
few	.	TRBV4-2	TRBJ2-7	CASSQGLGTYEQYF	TGTGCCAGCAGCCAGGGCCTAGGAACCTACGAGCAGTACTTC
.	.	TRBV6-1	TRBJ2-3	CASSGQEEGPGTDTQYF	TGTGCCAGCAGTGGCCAGGAGGAGGGCCCGGGGACAGATACGCAGTATTTT
.	TRBD2	TRBV6-4	TRBJ2-1	CASSREGAYNEQFF	TGTGCCAGCAGTCGGGAGGGGGCCTACAATGAGCAGTTCTTC
.	.	TRBV7-9	TRBJ2-1	CASSLAGNRDNEQFF	TGTGCCAGCAGCTTAGCTGGGAACCGGGACAATGAGCAGTTCTTC
.	.	TRBV10-3	TRBJ2-1	CAISASGVSGNNEQFF	TGTGCCATCAGTGCCTCCGGCGTTAGCGGAAACAATGAGCAGTTCTTC
.	.	TRBV7-8	TRBJ1-2	CASSLAPRNYGYTF	TGTGCCAGCAGCTTAGCGCCCAGAAACTATGGCTACACCTTC
many	.	TRBV4-1	TRBJ2-1	CASSQAREQDNEQFF	TGCGCCAGCAGCCAAGCCCGGGAACAGGACAATGAGCAGTTCTTC
many	TRBD1	TRBV28	TRBJ2-3	CASSPNPTGAGTDTQYF	TGTGCCAGCAGCCCCAACCCAACAGGGGCCGGCACAGATACGCAGTATTTT
few	.	TRBV15	TRBJ1-1	CATSRATGTPLTTFF	TGTGCCACCAGCAGAGCCACCGGGACTCCATTAACGACTTTCTTT
.	.	TRBV29-1	TRBJ2-3	CSAGRLGSTDTQYF	TGCAGCGCCGGGAGACTGGGGTCCACAGATACGCAGTATTTT
few	TRBD2	TRBV2	TRBJ2-1	CASRGVLAGGPLYYNEQFF	TGTGCCAGCAGGGGGGTACTAGCGGGAGGGCCTCTATATTACAATGAGCAGTTCTTC
few	.	TRBV4-2	TRBJ2-5	CASSQEGPRAALMETQYF	TGTGCCAGCAGCCAAGAGGGACCGAGGGCAGCACTGATGGAGACCCAGTACTTC
few	.	TRBV7-9	TRBJ2-2	CASSSPGTGELFF	TGTGCCAGCAGCTCCCCCGGGACCGGGGAGCTGTTTTTT
few	.	TRBV24-1	TRBJ2-2	CATMDKGNTGELFF	TGTGCCACCATGGACAAGGGGAACACCGGGGAGCTGTTTTTT
.	.	TRBV7-6	TRBJ2-7	CASSLRQHYEQYF	TGTGCCAGCAGCTTAAGGCAGCACTACGAGCAGTACTTC
.	TRBD1	TRBV18	TRBJ2-3	CASSPPGTGLDTQYF	TGTGCCAGCTCACCACCTGGGACAGGGCTGGATACGCAGTATTTT
.	.	TRBV11-1	TRBJ2-2	CASSSPQNLAPTNTGELFF	TGTGCCAGCAGCTCCCCTCAGAACCTAGCGCCCACGAACACCGGGGAGCTGTTTTTT
.	TRBD2	TRBV6-1	TRBJ2-5	CASSATSGGERETQYF	TGTGCCAGCAGTGCCACTAGCGGGGGCGAAAGAGAGACCCAGTACTTC
.	TRBD2	TRBV28	TRBJ2-2	CASSLLAGVHGELFF	TGTGCCAGCAGTCTTCTAGCGGGAGTGCACGGGGAGCTGTTTTTT
few	TRBD2	TRBV20-1	TRBJ2-5	CSARTGGGEWETQYF	TGCAGTGCTAGAACGGGCGGGGGGGAATGGGAGACCCAGTACTTC
.	.	TRBV5-5	TRBJ2-1	CASSTGWSYNEQFF	TGTGCCAGCAGCACCGGATGGTCCTACAATGAGCAGTTCTTC
few	.	TRBV7-2	TRBJ2-5	CASSLGQGVVADQETQYF	TGTGCCAGCAGCTTAGGCCAAGGGGTAGTAGCGGACCAAGAGACCCAGTACTTC